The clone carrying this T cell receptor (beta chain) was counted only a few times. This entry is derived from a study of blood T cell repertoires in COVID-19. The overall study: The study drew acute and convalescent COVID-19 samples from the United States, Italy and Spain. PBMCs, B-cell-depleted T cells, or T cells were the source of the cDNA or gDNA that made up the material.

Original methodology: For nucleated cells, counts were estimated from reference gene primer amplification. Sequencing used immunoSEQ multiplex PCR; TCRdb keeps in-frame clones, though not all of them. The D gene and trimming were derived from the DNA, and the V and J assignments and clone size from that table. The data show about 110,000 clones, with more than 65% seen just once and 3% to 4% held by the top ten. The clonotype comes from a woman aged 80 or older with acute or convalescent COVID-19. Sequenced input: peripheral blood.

The CDR3 is CASSQGGRGQPQHF. For the CDR3, the DNA is TGTGCCAGCAGCCAAGGGGGGCGAGGTCAGCCCCAGCATTTT. This chain uses TRBV3-1 (or the pseudogene TRBV3-2) with TRBJ1-5; TRBD1 might be the D (6 bases). From germline, CDR1 is LGHDT and CDR2 YNNKEL (reference sequence). The CDR3 extends over 14 amino acids. V shed 1 base and J shed 6 bases, with 10 bases lying between them.